The next 17 T cell receptor beta chains were all read from a single sample in a study of naive and memory T cell subsets. TCR cDNA received a 3' ligated oligonucleotide that carried a UMI. Four PCR rounds used nested alpha and beta constant region primers plus the SP2 primer. In TCRdb, the 5' RACE reads were re-called with MiXCR into one record per CDR3 protein. The table includes about 56,000 distinct CDR3 sequences, roughly 7.5% detected once. All receptors come from a female donor in good health.

Ten or more counts support this clonotype. The rearrangement links TRBV7-2 to TRBJ2-3; D possibly uses TRBD1 or TRBD2 (6 bases each). Per the germline V gene, CDR1 is SGHTA and CDR2 is FQGNSA. This CDR3 contains 17 residues. V lost 5 bases, J lost 1 base, and 19 bases lay in between. CDR3 sequence: CASSPRLVGGGTDTQYF. The CDR3 nucleotides are TGTGCCAGCAGCCCACGGCTGGTGGGGGGCGGCACAGATACGCAGTATTTT.

This clonotype was seen a handful of times. This CDR3 reads CASSLLESVEAFF. The CDR3 DNA reads TGTGCCAGCAGCTTGCTTGAAAGCGTGGAAGCTTTCTTT. V gene TRBV5-6 combines with J gene TRBJ1-1; D gene ambiguous. In germline, CDR1 is SGHDT, CDR2 YYEEEE. The germline V and J ends were trimmed by 1 base and 8 bases, with 12 bases remaining between them. The CDR3 totals 13 residues.

Many counts were recorded for this clonotype. J is TRBJ1-1 and V is TRBV6-5, with a tentative D call TRBD1 (6 bases). CDR1 is MNHEY and CDR2 is SVGAGI in the germline V gene. This CDR3 is built from 14 residues. Between the trimmed V and J ends, which lost 8 bases and 1 base, there was a span of 14 bases. The CDR3 reads CASQGLRRNTEAFF. The CDR3 region has the DNA TGTGCCAGCCAGGGGCTGCGCAGGAACACTGAAGCTTTCTTT.

This clonotype has a count of ten or more. V gene TRBV20-1 combines with J gene TRBJ2-7, with 8 nucleotides matching TRBD2. This CDR3 is built from 14 residues. V dropped 5 bases and J dropped 2; count of bases not matched to a gene: 8. Germline CDR1 is DFQATT and CDR2 is SNEGSKA (reference sequence). The CDR3 nucleotides are TGCAGTGCTTCGTCCGGAGCGGGGGCCTACGAGCAGTACTTC. Amino acids: CSASSGAGAYEQYF.

The chain recombines TRBV20-1 with TRBJ1-2, with a possible D match to TRBD1 (6 bases). Germline V gene data show CDR1 as DFQATT and CDR2 as SNEGSKA (reference sequence). V lost 5 bases to trimming and J lost 7 bases, with 8 bases between them. This CDR3 spans 10 amino acids. CDR3: CSAPGVGYTF. DNA for the CDR3: TGCAGTGCTCCAGGGGTTGGCTACACCTTC.

Only a few counts were recorded for this clonotype. CDR3: CSAGRERNTEAFF. CDR3 sequence (DNA): TGCAGTGCTGGACGGGAAAGGAACACTGAAGCTTTCTTT. The rearrangement joins TRBV20-1 to TRBJ1-1; D remains ambiguous. The CDR3 length is 13 residues. Germline-derived CDR1 and CDR2 are DFQATT and SNEGSKA (reference sequence). V lost 5 bases, J lost 1 base, and 11 bases lay in between.

The rearrangement uses TRBV7-8 and TRBJ2-3; tentatively, D is TRBD2 (6 bases). This CDR3 is 16 amino acids long. The germline V gene has CDR1 SGHVS and CDR2 FQNEAQ. Deletions cut 5 bases from V and 2 bases from J, with 17 bases between. CDR3 nucleotides: TGTGCCAGCAGCCTCCGGCGGGGCCTGTTCACAGATACGCAGTATTTT. Translating it yields CASSLRRGLFTDTQYF.

In this sample, this clonotype turned up many times. The V call is TRBV5-1, the J call TRBJ2-7; the match to TRBD1 covers 9 bases. Germline V gene data show CDR1 as SGHRS and CDR2 as YFSETQ. The trim removed 4 bases at V and 3 bases at J, leaving 5 bases unmatched. CDR3 size: 14 residues. CDR3 region: CASSTRQGDYEQYF. CDR3 sequence (DNA): TGCGCCAGCAGCACACGACAGGGGGACTACGAGCAGTACTTC.

In this sample, this clonotype turned up many times. The chain joins TRBV6-2 or TRBV6-3 to TRBJ2-5, with 12 bases that match TRBD1. The CDR3 extends over 18 amino acids. The junction had 10 bases not matched to a gene; V was cut back by 0 bases and J by 5 bases. Per germline, CDR1 MNHEY and CDR2 SVGEGT. DNA of the CDR3: TGTGCCAGCAGTTACTCGACTCCGGGACAGGGGGCCGAGGAGACCCAGTACTTC. Translated, it gives CASSYSTPGQGAEETQYF.

This clonotype was seen ten or more times. The V and J genes are TRBV6-5 and TRBJ2-5; TRBD2 matches 7 bases. V lost 5 bases to trimming and J lost 4 bases; unmatched junction nucleotides: 13. Looked up from germline, CDR1 is MNHEY and CDR2 is SVGAGI. The CDR3 runs 16 residues. The CDR3 DNA reads TGTGCCAGCAGTGAACCCCGGGGAGGGGCAAGAGAGACCCAGTACTTC. Translating gives CASSEPRGGARETQYF.

The chain uses TRBV12-3 or TRBV12-4 and TRBJ2-3, with 8 positions matching TRBD1. V lost 5 bases and J lost 4; bases outside the gene matches: 8. This CDR3 region has 15 residues. CDR3 sequence reads: CASSRGTGPSDTQYF. The CDR3 DNA reads TGTGCCAGCAGTCGCGGGACAGGCCCCTCAGATACGCAGTATTTT.

This clonotype was observed a few times. The chain couples TRBV24-1 to TRBJ2-1; possibly TRBD2 for D (5 bases). Germline V gives CDR1 KGHDR, CDR2 SFDVKD. Trimming took off 3 bases at V and 12 bases at J, with 17 bases between the two ends. There are 14 residues in the CDR3. CDR3 sequence reads: CATSDSGRARRQFF. The CDR3 DNA is TGTGCCACCAGTGATAGCGGACGGGCTAGAAGGCAGTTCTTC.

To note about this clonotype: A read error is possible here, since a much larger clone lies one base away. The V call is TRBV20-1, the J call TRBJ2-1; TRBD2 agrees at 11 bases. This CDR3 has 15 residues. The V gene's germline CDR1 is DFQATT and CDR2 SNEGSKA (reference sequence). Here the CDR3 DNA reads TGCAGTGCTAGTAGCGGGGGGGCACCCTACGATGAGCAGTTCTTC. It encodes CSASSGGAPYDEQFF.

On this clonotype itself: Relative to the germline gene, one junction end is altered; a read error may explain this. The gene calls are TRBV9 and TRBJ1-6; 7 positions match TRBD1. Germline loops: CDR1 SGDLS, CDR2 YYNGEE. The CDR3 covers 13 residues. In DNA form, the CDR3 reads TGTGCCAGCAGTGCTGACAGGGATTGGAAAATAAAATTT. This translates into CASSADRDWKIKF.

This clonotype was counted between two and nine times. The V gene is TRBV3-1, the J gene TRBJ2-3, with 9 nucleotides matching TRBD2. The V and J ends lost 4 bases and 3 bases, in that order; junction bases with no gene match: 17. CDR1 is LGHDT and CDR2 is YNNKEL in the germline V gene (reference sequence). The CDR3 covers 19 residues. CDR3 nucleotides: TGTGCCAGCAGCCCTCTACGGCGGGGGGGCCTTTTGTTTACAGATACGCAGTATTTT. Residues: CASSPLRRGGLLFTDTQYF.

This clonotype has only a few counts. The chain recombines TRBV18 with TRBJ2-4; no clear D. The CDR3 consists of 17 residues. Trimming removed 6 bases from V and 9 bases from J, with 27 bases in between. Germline V gene data show CDR1 as KGHSH and CDR2 as LQKENI. Written as DNA, the CDR3 is TGTGCCAGCTCGCGCAAGATATCGATTCTCGAAGGAGTCATTCAGTACTTC. This translates into CASSRKISILEGVIQYF.

The V and J genes are TRBV20-1 and TRBJ2-1; a weak D match, TRBD1 (7 bases). Per the germline V gene, CDR1 is DFQATT and CDR2 is SNEGSKA (reference sequence). V lost 6 bases and J lost 7, with 19 bases in between. This CDR3 spans 14 amino acids. The CDR3 nucleotides are TGCAGTGCCGGCGGGGCAGGGGGGCTAAATGAGCAGTTCTTC. Translated, it gives CSAGGAGGLNEQFF.